This T cell receptor beta chain stems from a study of blood T cell repertoires in COVID-19. Study-wide background: Some COVID-19 samples were acute and others convalescent; all came from the United States, Italy and Spain.

As processed by the authors: Amplified reference gene primers provided the basis for estimating nucleated cell counts. This table comes from immunoSEQ multiplex PCR, and its TCRdb copy is limited to in-frame clones, with some not included. That table gives V, J and clone size, and the DNA gave D and trimming. This table holds about 130,000 clones, roughly 83% found once. Seattle enrolled patients during active infection and tracked them longitudinally. The CDR3 is 11 amino acids. V was trimmed by 7 bases and J by 4 bases, leaving 10 bases between them. Germline V gene data show CDR1 as SQVTM and CDR2 as ANQGSEA. This clone has at least ten counts.

The source is a woman in her 70s with COVID-19, enrolled during active disease. The chain links TRBV29-1 to TRBJ1-1, with D perhaps matching TRBD1 (6 bases). What was sequenced was peripheral blood. The CDR3 sequence is CSGDMSTEAFF. The CDR3 nucleotides read TGCAGCGGGGACATGAGCACTGAAGCTTTCTTT.